The 5 T cell receptor beta chains reported below all come from one sample, sequenced in a study of blood T cell repertoires in COVID-19. Sequencing was performed with immunoSEQ multiplex PCR; in TCRdb, only in-frame clones are kept and a portion is missing. The profile shows 350,000 to 450,000 clones, more than 70% of them singletons. Input material: peripheral blood. The receptors stem from a woman aged 55 to 70 with COVID-19, enrolled during active disease.

The V call is TRBV7-2, the J call TRBJ1-2; possibly TRBD1 for D (5 bases). This CDR3 is 16 amino acids long. Per the germline V gene, CDR1 is SGHTA and CDR2 is FQGNSA. V was shortened by 1 base and J by 3 bases, with 15 bases between the two germline ends. CDR3 sequence reads: CASSLVRSGGDYGYTF. The DNA of the CDR3 is TGTGCCAGCAGCTTAGTCAGGTCGGGGGGGGACTATGGCTACACCTTC.

V and J are TRBV5-4 and TRBJ1-2, with D possibly TRBD1 on 6 matching bases. The germline V gene encodes CDR1 SGHNT and CDR2 YYREEE (reference sequence). The V end lost 4 bases, the J end lost 3 bases, and 19 bases lay between the germline ends. This CDR3 spans 16 amino acids. The CDR3: CASSPWGLGGDYGYTF. The CDR3 DNA sequence: TGTGCCAGCAGCCCGTGGGGGCTCGGGGGGGACTATGGCTACACCTTC.

The genes are TRBV9 and TRBJ2-5; tentative D call: TRBD2 (6 bases). There are 15 residues in the CDR3. Trimming removed 4 bases from V and 3 bases from J, with 16 bases in between. CDR1 is SGDLS, CDR2 YYNGEE, per germline. CDR3 in DNA: TGTGCCAGCAGCCGAACTAGCCTCCCAGAAGAGACCCAGTACTTC. Translated: CASSRTSLPEETQYF.

The chain joins TRBV7-6 to TRBJ1-4; 10 bases are shared with TRBD1. In germline, CDR1 is SGHVS, CDR2 FNYEAQ. The CDR3 contains 16 residues. The V and J ends lost 4 bases and 3 bases, in that order; junction bases with no gene match: 5. CDR3 bases: TGTGCCAGCAGCTCGGGACAGGGGTTAGCTAATGAAAAACTGTTTTTT. Protein product: CASSSGQGLANEKLFF.

V gene TRBV5-5 combines with J gene TRBJ1-1; D uncertain. Trimming left V 0 bases short and J 2 bases short, with 8 bases between. Germline CDR1 SGHKS, CDR2 YYEKEE (reference sequence). The CDR3 is 14 residues long. The DNA of the CDR3 is TGTGCCAGCAGCTTGGTTGGGCTAAACACTGAAGCTTTCTTT. Its protein is CASSLVGLNTEAFF.